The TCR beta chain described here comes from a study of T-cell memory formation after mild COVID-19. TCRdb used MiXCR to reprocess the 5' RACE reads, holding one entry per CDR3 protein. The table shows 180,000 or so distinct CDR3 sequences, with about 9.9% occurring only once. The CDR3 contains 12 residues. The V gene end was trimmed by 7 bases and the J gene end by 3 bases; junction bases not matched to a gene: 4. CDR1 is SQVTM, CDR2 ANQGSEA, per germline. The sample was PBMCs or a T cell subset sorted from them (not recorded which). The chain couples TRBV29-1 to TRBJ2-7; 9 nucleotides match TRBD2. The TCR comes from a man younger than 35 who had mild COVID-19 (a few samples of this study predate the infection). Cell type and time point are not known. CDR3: CSAASGVYEQYF. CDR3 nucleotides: TGCAGCGCCGCTAGCGGGGTCTACGAGCAGTACTTC.